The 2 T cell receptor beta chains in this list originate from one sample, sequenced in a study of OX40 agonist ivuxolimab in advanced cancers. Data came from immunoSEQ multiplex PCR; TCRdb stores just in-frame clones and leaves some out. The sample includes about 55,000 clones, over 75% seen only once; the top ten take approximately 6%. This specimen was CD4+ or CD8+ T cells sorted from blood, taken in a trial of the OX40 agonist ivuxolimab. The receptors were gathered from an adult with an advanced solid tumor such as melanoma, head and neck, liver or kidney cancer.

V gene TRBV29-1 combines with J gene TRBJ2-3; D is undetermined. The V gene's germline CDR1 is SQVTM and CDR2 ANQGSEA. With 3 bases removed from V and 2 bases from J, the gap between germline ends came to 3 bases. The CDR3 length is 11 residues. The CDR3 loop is CSVEPTDTQYF. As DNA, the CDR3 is TGCAGCGTTGAGCCCACAGATACGCAGTATTTT.

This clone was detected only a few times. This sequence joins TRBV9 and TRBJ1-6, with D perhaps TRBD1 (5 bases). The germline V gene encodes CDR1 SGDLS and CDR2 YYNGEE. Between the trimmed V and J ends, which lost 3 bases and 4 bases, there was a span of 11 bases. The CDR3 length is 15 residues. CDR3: CASSARDGYNSPLHF. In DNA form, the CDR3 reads TGTGCCAGCAGCGCCCGGGACGGATATAATTCACCCCTCCACTTT. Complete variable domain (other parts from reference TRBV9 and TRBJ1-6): DSGVTQTPKHLITATGQRVTLRCSPRSGDLSVYWYQQSLDQGLQFLIQYYNGEERAKGNILERFSAQQFPDLHSELNLSSLELGDSALYFCASSARDGYNSPLHFGNGTRLTVT.